This T cell receptor beta chain is drawn from a study of identical twins' blood T cells. TCRdb called the 5' RACE reads again in MiXCR, with one record for every CDR3 protein. The table lists 350,000 to 400,000 distinct CDR3 sequences, over 25% of them singletons. Germline-derived CDR1 and CDR2 are MNHNY and SVGAGI (reference sequence). V was shortened by 8 bases and J by 7 bases, with 15 bases between the two germline ends. CDR3 size: 12 residues. About this clonotype itself: The CDR3 carries no conserved terminal phenylalanine or tryptophan, so it likely arises from a read error.

The chain joins TRBV6-6 to TRBJ2-7, with D possibly being TRBD1 or TRBD2 (6 bases each). Sequencing was carried out using PBMCs. The origin of this receptor is a woman between 18 and 50 years old in good health. The CDR3 loop is CASDGGGSEQYL. Here the CDR3 DNA reads TGTGCCAGCGATGGAGGGGGTAGTGAGCAGTACCTC.